Below, 9 T cell receptor beta chains from the same sample are listed, as sequenced in a study of blood T cells in healthy people across ages. A sample-barcoded 5' primer and a J-beta primer mix were used in a second PCR of roughly 6 to 11 cycles. In TCRdb, the 5' RACE reads were re-called with MiXCR into one record per CDR3 protein. The sample contains fewer than 800,000 distinct CDR3 sequences, less than 40% of which appear only once. Sequencing was performed on blood. The receptors derive from a woman over 75 in good health.

V and J are TRBV29-1 and TRBJ1-5; 7 positions match TRBD1. V shed 4 bases and J 5 bases; nucleotides not matched to a gene: 5. CDR3 length equals 13 residues. Germline V gives CDR1 SQVTM, CDR2 ANQGSEA. The CDR3 DNA sequence: TGCAGCGTTGGACAGGGCGGAGATCAGCCCCAGCATTTT. This encodes CSVGQGGDQPQHF.

In its sample, this clonotype was seen many times. CDR3 sequence: CASSFLRARPYGYTF. The CDR3 coding sequence is TGTGCCAGCAGCTTCCTGCGGGCTAGGCCCTATGGCTACACCTTC. This chain connects TRBV7-9 to TRBJ1-2; D is uncertain. Germline assignment: CDR1 SEHNR and CDR2 FQNEAQ (reference sequence). V dropped 3 bases and J dropped 4 bases, with 15 bases sitting between them. The CDR3 is made up of 15 amino acids.

V is TRBV20-1 and J is TRBJ2-7, with D possibly matching TRBD1 (7 bases). V dropped 6 bases and J dropped 9 bases, with 21 bases sitting between them. This CDR3 region has 13 residues. The V gene's germline CDR1 is DFQATT and CDR2 SNEGSKA (reference sequence). CDR3 nucleotide sequence: TGCAGTGCACACCGGGACAGAGAGGGAGGGCAGTACTTC. Protein: CSAHRDREGGQYF.

J is TRBJ1-1 and V is TRBV29-1; no clear D gene. CDR3 length: 11 amino acids. Between the trimmed V and J ends, which lost 5 bases and 7 bases, there was a span of 11 bases. CDR1 is SQVTM, CDR2 ANQGSEA, per germline. The CDR3 here is CSVTAVGEAFF. The DNA for the CDR3 is TGCAGCGTTACAGCGGTAGGTGAAGCTTTCTTT.

This clonotype was counted ten times or more. This chain joins TRBV29-1 and TRBJ2-1, with D perhaps matching TRBD1 or TRBD2 (7 bases each). Germline lookup yields CDR1 SQVTM and CDR2 ANQGSEA. CDR3 length equals 16 residues. The V and J ends lost 5 bases and 0 bases respectively, with 17 bases between them. Written as DNA, the CDR3 is TGCAGCGTTCAGGGGGGGGGGCAAGGCTCCTACAATGAGCAGTTCTTC. It encodes CSVQGGGQGSYNEQFF.

The table lists this clonotype with many counts. This chain connects TRBV28 to TRBJ2-3, with 10 bases aligning to TRBD2. The CDR3 covers 16 residues. V shed 5 bases, J shed 3 bases, and the junction held 8 bases outside the gene matches. Germline values: CDR1 MDHEN, CDR2 SYDVKM. CDR3 nucleotide sequence: TGTGCCAGCAGTCCGGCCCTAGCGGGGGTAACAGATACGCAGTATTTT. Its protein is CASSPALAGVTDTQYF. The full variable domain, rest sourced from reference TRBV28 and TRBJ2-3, is DVKVTQSSRYLVKRTGEKVFLECVQDMDHENMFWYRQDPGLGLRLIYFSYDVKMKEKGDIPEGYSVSREKKERFSLILESASTNQTSMYLCASSPALAGVTDTQYFGPGTRLTVL.

This clonotype has at least ten counts. This chain joins TRBV9 and TRBJ2-7; 7 nucleotides align to TRBD2. V dropped 0 bases and J dropped 6; count of bases not matched to a gene: 9. This CDR3 spans 15 amino acids. Germline assignment: CDR1 SGDLS and CDR2 YYNGEE. The CDR3 bases are TGTGCCAGCAGCGTAGACAGCGGGGTGGGACGCGAGCAGTACTTC. It translates to CASSVDSGVGREQYF.

This chain connects TRBV7-2 to TRBJ2-3; D possibly corresponds to TRBD2 (5 bases). The CDR3 contains 15 residues. V was shortened by 5 bases and J by 4 bases, with 16 bases between the two germline ends. Germline V gives CDR1 SGHTA, CDR2 FQGNSA. In DNA form, the CDR3 reads TGTGCCAGCAGCCAACCCGGGCTAGCAGCAGATACGCAGTATTTT. Residues: CASSQPGLAADTQYF.

On this clonotype itself: A much larger clonotype is one base distant, so this may be a read error. The CDR3 DNA sequence: TGTGCCAGCAGGCCGCCGGGACTCTCCCAAGAGCAGTTCTTC. Protein product: CASRPPGLSQEQFF. This rearrangement joins TRBV12-3 or TRBV12-4 to TRBJ2-1, with D perhaps TRBD2 (6 bases). Trimming took 6 bases from V and 10 from J, leaving 19 bases between them. The CDR3 has 14 amino acids.